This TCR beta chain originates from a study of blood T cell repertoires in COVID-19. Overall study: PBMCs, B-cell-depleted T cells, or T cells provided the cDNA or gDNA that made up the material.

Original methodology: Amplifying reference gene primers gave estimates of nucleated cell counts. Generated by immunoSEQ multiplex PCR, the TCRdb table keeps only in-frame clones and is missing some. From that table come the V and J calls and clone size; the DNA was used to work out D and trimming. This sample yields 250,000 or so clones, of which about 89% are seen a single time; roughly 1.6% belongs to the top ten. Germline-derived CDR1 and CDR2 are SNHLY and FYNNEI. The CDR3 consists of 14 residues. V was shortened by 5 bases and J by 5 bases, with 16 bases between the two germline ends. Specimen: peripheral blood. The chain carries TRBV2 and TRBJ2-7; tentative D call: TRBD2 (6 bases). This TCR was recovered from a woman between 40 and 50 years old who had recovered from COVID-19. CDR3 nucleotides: TGTGCCAGCAGTTGGGGCCTAGGAGGGCACGAGCAGTACTTC. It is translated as CASSWGLGGHEQYF.